A single sample gave rise to the 2 T cell receptor beta chains below, sequenced in a study of blood T cell repertoires in COVID-19. The table came from immunoSEQ multiplex PCR; TCRdb's copy has only in-frame clones and leaves some out. The data contain roughly 170,000 clones, approximately 87% of them singletons. Sequencing was performed on peripheral blood. The receptor set was obtained from an older man with active or convalescent COVID-19.

A single count supports this clone. The genes are TRBV15 and TRBJ1-2; no reliable D call. The CDR3 spans 14 residues. V was pared by 7 bases and J by 4 bases, with 16 bases between. The germline V gene encodes CDR1 LNHNV and CDR2 YYDKDF (reference sequence). The CDR3 protein is CATTRGPGFYGYTF. The DNA of the CDR3 is TGTGCCACCACCCGCGGGCCCGGGTTCTATGGCTACACCTTC.

The V gene is TRBV4-3, the J gene TRBJ1-6, with TRBD1 as a possible D gene (6 bases). Germline V CDR1 and CDR2: LGHNA, YSLEER. The CDR3 length is 16 residues. V lost 1 base and J 2 bases, leaving 9 bases between the germline ends. For the CDR3, the DNA is TGCGCCAGCAGCCAAGGAGGGGGTGCCTATAATTCACCCCTCCACTTT. Protein: CASSQGGGAYNSPLHF.